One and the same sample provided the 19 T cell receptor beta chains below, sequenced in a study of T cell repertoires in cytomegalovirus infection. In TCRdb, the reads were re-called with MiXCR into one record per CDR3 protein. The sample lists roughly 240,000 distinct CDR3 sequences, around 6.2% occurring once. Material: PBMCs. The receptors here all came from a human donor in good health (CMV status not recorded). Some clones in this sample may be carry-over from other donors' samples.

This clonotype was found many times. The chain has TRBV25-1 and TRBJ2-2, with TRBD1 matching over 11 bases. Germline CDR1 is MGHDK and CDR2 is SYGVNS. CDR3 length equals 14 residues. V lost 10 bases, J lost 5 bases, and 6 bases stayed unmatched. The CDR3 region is CANLGQGETGELFF. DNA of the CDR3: TGTGCCAACCTGGGACAGGGGGAAACCGGGGAGCTGTTTTTT.

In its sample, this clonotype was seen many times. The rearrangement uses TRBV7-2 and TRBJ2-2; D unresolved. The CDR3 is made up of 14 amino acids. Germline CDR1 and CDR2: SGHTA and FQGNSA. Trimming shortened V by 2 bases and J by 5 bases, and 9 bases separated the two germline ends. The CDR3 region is CASSLQWQTGELFF. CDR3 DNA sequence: TGTGCCAGCAGCTTACAGTGGCAGACCGGGGAGCTGTTTTTT. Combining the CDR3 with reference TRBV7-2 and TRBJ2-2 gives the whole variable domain GAGVSQSPSNKVTEKGKDVELRCDPISGHTALYWYRQSLGQGLEFLIYFQGNSAPDKSGLPSDRFSAERTGGSVSTLTIQRTQQEDSAVYLCASSLQWQTGELFFGEGSRLTVL.

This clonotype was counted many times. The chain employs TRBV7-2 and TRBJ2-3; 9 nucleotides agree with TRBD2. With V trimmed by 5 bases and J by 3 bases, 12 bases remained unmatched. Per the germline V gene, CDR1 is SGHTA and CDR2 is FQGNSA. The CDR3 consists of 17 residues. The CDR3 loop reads CASSVLPSGVSTDTQYF. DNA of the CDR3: TGTGCCAGCAGCGTCCTCCCTAGCGGGGTTTCGACAGATACGCAGTATTTT.

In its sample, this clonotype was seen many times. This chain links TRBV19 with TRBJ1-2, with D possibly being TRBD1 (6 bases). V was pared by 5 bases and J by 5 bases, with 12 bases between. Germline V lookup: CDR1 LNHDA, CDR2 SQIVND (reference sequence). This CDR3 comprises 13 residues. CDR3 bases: TGTGCCAGTAGTCCCTCACAGGGTTATGGCTACACCTTC. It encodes CASSPSQGYGYTF. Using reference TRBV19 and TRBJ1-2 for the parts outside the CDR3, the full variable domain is DGGITQSPKYLFRKEGQNVTLSCEQNLNHDAMYWYRQDPGQGLRLIYYSQIVNDFQKGDIAEGYSVSREKKESFPLTVTSAQKNPTAFYLCASSPSQGYGYTFGSGTRLTVV.

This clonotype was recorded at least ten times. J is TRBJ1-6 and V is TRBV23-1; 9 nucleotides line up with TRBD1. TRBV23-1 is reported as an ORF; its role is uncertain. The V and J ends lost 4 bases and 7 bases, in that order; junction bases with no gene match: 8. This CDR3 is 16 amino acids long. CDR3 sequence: CASSPPTGGANSPLHF. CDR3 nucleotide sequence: TGCGCCAGCAGTCCACCAACAGGGGGCGCGAATTCACCCCTCCACTTT.

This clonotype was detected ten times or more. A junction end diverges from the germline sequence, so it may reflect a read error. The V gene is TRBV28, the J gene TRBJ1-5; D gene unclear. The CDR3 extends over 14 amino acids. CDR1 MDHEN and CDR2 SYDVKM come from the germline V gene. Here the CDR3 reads CASSSPASDQPQHF. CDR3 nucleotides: TGTGCCAGCAGTTCTCCTGCTAGCGATCAGCCCCAGCATTTT.

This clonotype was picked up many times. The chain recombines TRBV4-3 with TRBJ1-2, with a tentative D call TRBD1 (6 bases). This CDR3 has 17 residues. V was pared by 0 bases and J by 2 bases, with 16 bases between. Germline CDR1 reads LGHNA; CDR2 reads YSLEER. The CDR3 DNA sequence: TGCGCCAGCAGCCAAGATCTTAACAGGGCAGAAAACTATGGCTACACCTTC. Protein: CASSQDLNRAENYGYTF.

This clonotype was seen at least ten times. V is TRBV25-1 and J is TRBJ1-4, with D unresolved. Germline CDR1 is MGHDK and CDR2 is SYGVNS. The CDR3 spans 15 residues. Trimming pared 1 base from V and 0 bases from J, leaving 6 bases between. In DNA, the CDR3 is TGTGCCAGCAGTGAATTGGGCTCAACTAATGAAAAACTGTTTTTT. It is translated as CASSELGSTNEKLFF.

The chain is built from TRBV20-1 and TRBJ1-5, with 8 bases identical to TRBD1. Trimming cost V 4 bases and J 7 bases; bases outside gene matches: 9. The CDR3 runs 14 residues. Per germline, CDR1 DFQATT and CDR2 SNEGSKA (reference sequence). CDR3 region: CSANRGQGKQPQHF. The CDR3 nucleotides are TGCAGTGCTAATCGAGGACAGGGTAAGCAGCCCCAGCATTTT.

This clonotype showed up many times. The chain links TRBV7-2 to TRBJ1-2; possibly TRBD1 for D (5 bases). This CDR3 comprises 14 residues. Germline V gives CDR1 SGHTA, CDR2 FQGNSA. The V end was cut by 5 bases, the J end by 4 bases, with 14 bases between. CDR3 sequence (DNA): TGTGCCAGCAGCCAAAGAGGGGTCGGCTATGGCTACACCTTC. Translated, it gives CASSQRGVGYGYTF.

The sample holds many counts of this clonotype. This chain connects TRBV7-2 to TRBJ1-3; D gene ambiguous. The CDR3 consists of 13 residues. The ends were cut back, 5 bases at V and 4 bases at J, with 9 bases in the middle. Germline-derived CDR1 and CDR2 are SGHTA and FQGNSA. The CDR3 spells CASSPGGGNTIYF. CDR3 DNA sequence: TGTGCCAGCAGCCCAGGTGGGGGAAACACCATATATTTT.

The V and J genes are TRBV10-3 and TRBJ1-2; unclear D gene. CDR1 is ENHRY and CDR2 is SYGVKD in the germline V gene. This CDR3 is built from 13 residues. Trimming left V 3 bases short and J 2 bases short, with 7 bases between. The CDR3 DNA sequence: TGTGCCATCAGTGAAAACGGGAACTATGGCTACACCTTC. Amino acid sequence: CAISENGNYGYTF.

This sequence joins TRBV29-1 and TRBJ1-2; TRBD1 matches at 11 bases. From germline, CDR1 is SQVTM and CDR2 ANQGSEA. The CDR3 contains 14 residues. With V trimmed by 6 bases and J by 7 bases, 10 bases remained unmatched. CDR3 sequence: CSVGGQGGPGGYTF. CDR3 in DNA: TGCAGCGTGGGGGGACAGGGGGGTCCTGGTGGCTACACCTTC.

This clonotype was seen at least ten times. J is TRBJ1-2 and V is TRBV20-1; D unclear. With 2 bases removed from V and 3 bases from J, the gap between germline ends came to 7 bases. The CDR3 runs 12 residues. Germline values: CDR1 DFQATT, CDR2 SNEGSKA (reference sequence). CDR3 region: CSARWRHYGYTF. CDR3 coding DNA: TGCAGTGCTAGATGGAGACACTATGGCTACACCTTC.

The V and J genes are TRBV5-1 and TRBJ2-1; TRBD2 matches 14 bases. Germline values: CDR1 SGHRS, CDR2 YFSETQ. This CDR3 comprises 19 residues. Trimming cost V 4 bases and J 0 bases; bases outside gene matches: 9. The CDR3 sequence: CASSPPGTSGGRSYNEQFF. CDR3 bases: TGCGCCAGCAGCCCCCCCGGGACTAGCGGGGGCCGCTCCTACAATGAGCAGTTCTTC.

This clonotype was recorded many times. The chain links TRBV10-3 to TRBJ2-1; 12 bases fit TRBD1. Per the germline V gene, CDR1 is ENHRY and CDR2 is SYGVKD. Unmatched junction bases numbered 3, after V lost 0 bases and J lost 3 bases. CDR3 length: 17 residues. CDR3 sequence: CAISESGTGGLYNEQFF. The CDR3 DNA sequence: TGTGCCATCAGTGAGTCCGGGACAGGGGGCCTCTACAATGAGCAGTTCTTC.

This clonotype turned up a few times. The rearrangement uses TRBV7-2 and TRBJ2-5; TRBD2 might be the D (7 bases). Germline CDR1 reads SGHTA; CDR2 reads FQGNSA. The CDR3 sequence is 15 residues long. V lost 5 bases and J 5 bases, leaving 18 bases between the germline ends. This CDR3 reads CASSLLGGGGETQYF. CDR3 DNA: TGTGCCAGCAGCCTCCTTGGGGGGGGCGGCGAGACCCAGTACTTC.

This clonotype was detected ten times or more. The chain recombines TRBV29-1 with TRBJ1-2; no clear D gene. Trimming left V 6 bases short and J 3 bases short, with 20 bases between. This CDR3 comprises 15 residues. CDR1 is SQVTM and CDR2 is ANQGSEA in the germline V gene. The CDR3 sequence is CSVPPSNWVDYGYTF. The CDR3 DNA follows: TGCAGCGTGCCGCCCAGTAATTGGGTCGACTATGGCTACACCTTC.

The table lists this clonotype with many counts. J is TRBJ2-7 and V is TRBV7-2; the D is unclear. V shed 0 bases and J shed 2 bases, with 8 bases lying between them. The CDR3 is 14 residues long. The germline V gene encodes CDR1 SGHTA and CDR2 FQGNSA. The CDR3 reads CASSLAPRTYEQYF. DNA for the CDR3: TGTGCCAGCAGCTTAGCGCCCAGAACCTACGAGCAGTACTTC.